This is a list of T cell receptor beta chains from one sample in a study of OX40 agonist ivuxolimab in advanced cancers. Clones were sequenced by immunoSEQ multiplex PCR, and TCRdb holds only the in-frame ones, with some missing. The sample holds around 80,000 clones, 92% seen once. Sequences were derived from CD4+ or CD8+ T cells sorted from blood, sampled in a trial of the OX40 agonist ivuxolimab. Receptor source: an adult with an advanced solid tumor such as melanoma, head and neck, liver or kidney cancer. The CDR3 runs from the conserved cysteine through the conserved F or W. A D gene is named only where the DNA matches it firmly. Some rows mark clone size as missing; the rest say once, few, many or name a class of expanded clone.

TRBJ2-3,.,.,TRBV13,TGTGCCAGCAGCCCTAGAGTGGAAGGGGGCACAGATACGCAGTATTTT,CASSPRVEGGTDTQYF
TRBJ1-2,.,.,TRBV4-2,TGTGCCAGCAGCCAAGATGGTGGGGGCGGGAACTATGGCTACACCTTC,CASSQDGGGGNYGYTF
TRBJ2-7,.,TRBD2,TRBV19,TGTGCCAGTAGTCCATGGACTAGCGGGGCCTCCTACGAGCAGTACTTC,CASSPWTSGASYEQYF
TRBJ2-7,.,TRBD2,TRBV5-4,TGTGCCAGCAGCCACCTGTTGGGGGGGGGAACACTAGACGAGCAGTACTTC,CASSHLLGGGTLDEQYF
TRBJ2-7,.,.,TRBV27,TGTGCCACACGAGCCCCAGGGCCTAGTTACGAGCAGTACTTC,CATRAPGPSYEQYF
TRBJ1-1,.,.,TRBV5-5,TGTGCCAGCAGCTTGGGGGCAGCAAACACTGAAGCTTTCTTT,CASSLGAANTEAFF
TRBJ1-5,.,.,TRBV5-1,TGCGCCAGCAGCTTGGCGGTTAATCAGCCCCAGCATTTT,CASSLAVNQPQHF
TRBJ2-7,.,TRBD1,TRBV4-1,TGCGCCAGCAGCCTTATCCGGGACAGCTCCTACGAGCAGTACTTC,CASSLIRDSSYEQYF
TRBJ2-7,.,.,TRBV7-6,TGTGCCAGCAGCCAAGGGTCCTTGGGATACGAGCAGTACTTC,CASSQGSLGYEQYF
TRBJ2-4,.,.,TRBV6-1,TGTGCCAGCAGTGAATTTGGTCTTCAGGCCAAAAACATTCAGTACTTC,CASSEFGLQAKNIQYF
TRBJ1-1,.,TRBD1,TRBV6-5,TGTGCCAGCAGCCACGGGACAGGGAACACTGAAGCTTTCTTT,CASSHGTGNTEAFF
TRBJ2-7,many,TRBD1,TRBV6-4,TGTGCCAGCAGTGAAACAGGGGGCTCCTACGAGCAGTACTTC,CASSETGGSYEQYF
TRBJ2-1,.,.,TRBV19,TGTGCCAGTAGTATACAGGGGTGGAACAATGAGCAGTTCTTC,CASSIQGWNNEQFF
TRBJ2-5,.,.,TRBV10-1,TGCGCCAGCAGTGATTCGACGGTACAAGAGACCCAGTACTTC,CASSDSTVQETQYF
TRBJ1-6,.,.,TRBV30,TGTGCCTGGAGTGTACAACAGGGAGACTATAATTCACCCCTCCACTTT,CAWSVQQGDYNSPLHF
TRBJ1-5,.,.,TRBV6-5,TGTGCCAGCAGTTACTCGGCAGGGACCAATCAGCCCCAGCATTTT,CASSYSAGTNQPQHF
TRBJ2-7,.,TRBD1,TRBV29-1,TGCAGCGTTCTTTCGACAGGGCCCTACGAGCAGTACTTC,CSVLSTGPYEQYF
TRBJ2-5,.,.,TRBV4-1,TGCGCCAGCAGCCGAACGGACAGCCAAGAGACCCAGTACTTC,CASSRTDSQETQYF
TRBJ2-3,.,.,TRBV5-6,TGTGCCAGCAGCTTGGCCGGAGCAGGCACAGATACGCAGTATTTT,CASSLAGAGTDTQYF
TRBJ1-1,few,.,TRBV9,TGTGCCAGCAGCGTAGGTTCGGGGAACACTGAAGCTTTCTTT,CASSVGSGNTEAFF
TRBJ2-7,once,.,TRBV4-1,TGCGCCAGCAGCCATGGGGAGAGCTACGAGCAGTACTTC,CASSHGESYEQYF
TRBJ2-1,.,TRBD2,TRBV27,TGTGCCAGCAGCCAACTACTAGCGGGGGGACCTAGCAATGAGCAGTTCTTC,CASSQLLAGGPSNEQFF
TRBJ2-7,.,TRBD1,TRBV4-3,TGCGCCAGCAGCCAAGGTGGGGGGACAGGGGCCTACGAGCAGTACTTC,CASSQGGGTGAYEQYF
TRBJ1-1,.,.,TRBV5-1,TGCGCCAGCAGCTTGGGAGGGGAGAACACTGAAGCTTTCTTT,CASSLGGENTEAFF